Each of the 11 T cell receptor beta chains below was sequenced from the same sample in a study of T cell responses to AZD1222 COVID-19 vaccine. Assay: immunoSEQ multiplex PCR; the TCRdb copy retains only in-frame clones and omits some. Counted here are about 54,000 clones, more than 70% occurring once; the ten biggest clones make up under 2%. The sequencing used peripheral blood, collected on day 0 of AZD1222 vaccination. The origin of the receptors is an adult in good health.

The chain recombines TRBV7-8 with TRBJ2-2; 7 bases map to TRBD1. CDR1 and CDR2 (germline): SGHVS, FQNEAQ. The CDR3 sequence is 14 residues long. V shed 4 bases, J shed 3 bases, and the junction held 2 bases outside the gene matches. CDR3 nucleotides: TGTGCCAGCAGCTCCGGGACAGACACCGGGGAGCTGTTTTTT. It codes for CASSSGTDTGELFF.

In its sample, this clone was seen a few times. This specimen includes other DNA sequences encoding the same CDR3. The gene calls are TRBV11-3 and TRBJ1-1; D uncertain. The V gene's germline CDR1 is SGHNT and CDR2 YENEEA. This CDR3 has 13 residues. Trimming shortened V by 1 base and J by 1 base, and 4 bases separated the two germline ends. The CDR3, as DNA: TGTGCCAGCAGCTTAGGGGGGAACACTGAAGCTTTCTTT. Amino acids: CASSLGGNTEAFF.

The CDR3, as DNA: TGCGCCAGCAGCACGACAGGGGCGGTATCTGAAAAACTGTTTTTT. Amino acids: CASSTTGAVSEKLFF. J is TRBJ1-4 and V is TRBV5-1; 8 bases match TRBD1. The germline gives CDR1 SGHRS, CDR2 YFSETQ. The V gene end was trimmed by 4 bases and the J gene end by 7 bases; junction bases not matched to a gene: 9. The CDR3 totals 15 residues.

The V call is TRBV3-1 (or the pseudogene TRBV3-2), the J call TRBJ2-1; D might be TRBD2 (6 bases). The CDR3 has 13 residues. Germline V gene sequence: CDR1 LGHDT, CDR2 YNNKEL (reference sequence). Trimming pared 8 bases from V and 4 bases from J, leaving 12 bases between. The DNA for the CDR3 is TGTGCCAGCTGCCTCGGGGGTTACAATGAGCAGTTCTTC. This sequence encodes CASCLGGYNEQFF.

The chain carries TRBV5-4 and TRBJ2-2; D possibly corresponds to TRBD1 (6 bases). V shed 6 bases and J shed 1 base, with 10 bases lying between them. Germline CDR1 reads SGHNT; CDR2 reads YYREEE (reference sequence). The CDR3 runs 14 residues. DNA of the CDR3: TGTGCCAGCACCGAGACAGGGAACACCGGGGAGCTGTTTTTT. This codes for CASTETGNTGELFF.

The chain has TRBV19 and TRBJ1-2; D possibly corresponds to TRBD1 (6 bases). V was trimmed by 3 bases and J by 2 bases, leaving 19 bases between them. Germline V gene lookup returns CDR1 LNHDA and CDR2 SQIVND (reference sequence). CDR3 size: 17 residues. The CDR3 here is CASSMASRGRGNYGYTF. CDR3 coding DNA: TGTGCCAGTAGTATGGCTTCAAGGGGCAGGGGAAACTATGGCTACACCTTC.

The chain uses TRBV4-1 and TRBJ2-7; D is ambiguous. Trimming pared 0 bases from V and 4 bases from J, leaving 13 bases between. The CDR3 sequence is 15 residues long. Germline V gene sequence: CDR1 MGHRA, CDR2 YSYEKL. CDR3 sequence reads: CASSQDFSELYEQYF. Here the CDR3 DNA reads TGCGCCAGCAGCCAAGATTTCAGTGAACTATACGAGCAGTACTTC.

This rearrangement joins TRBV6-1 to TRBJ1-5; unclear D gene. The CDR3 is made up of 15 amino acids. V was cut by 2 bases and J by 4 bases, with 12 bases left in between. Germline V gene sequence: CDR1 MNHNS, CDR2 SASEGT. The CDR3 DNA is TGTGCCAGCAGTGAAACTCGGCAGTCTAATCAGCCCCAGCATTTT. It encodes CASSETRQSNQPQHF.

V is TRBV29-1 and J is TRBJ1-2; no firm D call. Germline CDR1 and CDR2: SQVTM and ANQGSEA. The CDR3 consists of 11 residues. Trimming removed 6 bases at V and 2 bases at J, with 7 bases between. The DNA of the CDR3 is TGCAGCGTCCGAGACAACTATGGCTACACCTTC. This gives the protein CSVRDNYGYTF.

The gene calls are TRBV29-1 and TRBJ1-2, with 7 bases that match TRBD1. Germline lookup yields CDR1 SQVTM and CDR2 ANQGSEA. V was pared by 0 bases and J by 0 bases, with 13 bases of the junction left unmatched. This CDR3 has 18 residues. Here the CDR3 DNA reads TGCAGCGTTGAAGATCTTTGGCGGACAGGCACGGCTAACTATGGCTACACCTTC. Translation: CSVEDLWRTGTANYGYTF.

The table lists this clone with a few counts. The chain is built from TRBV19 and TRBJ1-3, with 9 bases identical to TRBD1. The CDR3 is 15 amino acids. The V gene's germline CDR1 is LNHDA and CDR2 SQIVND (reference sequence). The V and J ends lost 8 bases and 8 bases, in that order; junction bases with no gene match: 13. CDR3 loop: CASFGTGLKSDTIYF. The CDR3 region has the DNA TGTGCCAGTTTCGGGACAGGGCTTAAAAGTGACACCATATATTTT. Supplemented by reference TRBV19 and TRBJ1-3, the full variable domain reads DGGITQSPKYLFRKEGQNVTLSCEQNLNHDAMYWYRQDPGQGLRLIYYSQIVNDFQKGDIAEGYSVSREKKESFPLTVTSAQKNPTAFYLCASFGTGLKSDTIYFGEGSWLTVV.